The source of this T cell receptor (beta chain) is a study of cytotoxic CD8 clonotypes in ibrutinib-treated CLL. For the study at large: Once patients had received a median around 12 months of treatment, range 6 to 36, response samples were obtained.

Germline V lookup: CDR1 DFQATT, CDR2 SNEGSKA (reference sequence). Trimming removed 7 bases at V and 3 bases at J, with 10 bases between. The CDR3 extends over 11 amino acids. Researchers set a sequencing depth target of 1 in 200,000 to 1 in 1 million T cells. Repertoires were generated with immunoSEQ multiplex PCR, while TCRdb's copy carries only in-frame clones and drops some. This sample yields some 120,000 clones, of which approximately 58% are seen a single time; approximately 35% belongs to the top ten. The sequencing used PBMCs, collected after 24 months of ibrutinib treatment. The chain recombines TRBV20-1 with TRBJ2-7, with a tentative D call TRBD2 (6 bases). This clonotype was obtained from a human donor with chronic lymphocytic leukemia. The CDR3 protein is CSVGGGYEQYF. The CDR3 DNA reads TGCAGTGTGGGGGGAGGCTACGAGCAGTACTTC.